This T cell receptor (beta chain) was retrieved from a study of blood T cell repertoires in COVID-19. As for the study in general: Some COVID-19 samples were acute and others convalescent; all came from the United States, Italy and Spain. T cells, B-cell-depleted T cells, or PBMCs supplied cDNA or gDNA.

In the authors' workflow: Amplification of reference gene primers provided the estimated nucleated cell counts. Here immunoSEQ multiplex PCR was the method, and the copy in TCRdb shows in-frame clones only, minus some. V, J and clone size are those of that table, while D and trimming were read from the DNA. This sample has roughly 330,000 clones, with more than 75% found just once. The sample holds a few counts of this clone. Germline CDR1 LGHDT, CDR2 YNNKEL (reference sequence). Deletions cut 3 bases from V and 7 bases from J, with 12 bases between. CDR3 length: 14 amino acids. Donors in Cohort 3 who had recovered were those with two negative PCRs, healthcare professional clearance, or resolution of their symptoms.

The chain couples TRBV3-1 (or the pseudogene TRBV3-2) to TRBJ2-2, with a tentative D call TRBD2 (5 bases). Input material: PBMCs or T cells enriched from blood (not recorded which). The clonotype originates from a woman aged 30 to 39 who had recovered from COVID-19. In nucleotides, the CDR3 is TGTGCCAGCAGCCATCCCGAACGGGGCGGGGAGCTGTTTTTT. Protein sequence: CASSHPERGGELFF.